This T cell receptor (beta chain) comes out of a study of identical twins. Germline assignment: CDR1 LGHNA and CDR2 YNFKEQ. V lost 0 bases to trimming and J lost 0 bases, with 24 bases between them. CDR3 length equals 21 residues. TCRdb redid the calling of the 5' RACE reads with MiXCR, one entry per CDR3 protein. The data hold a few hundred thousand distinct CDR3 sequences, with about an eighth observed a single time. Overall study results and limits: Part of the zero-insertion signal could reflect confounding by invariant MAIT and iNKT cells.

This clonotype came up a few times. Its antigen is not identified. This sample was shared with a second study, whose subject was yellow fever vaccine responses in identical twins.

V gene TRBV4-2 combines with J gene TRBJ1-3; D gene uncertain. The sequenced sample was memory (CD45RO+) T cells sorted from blood. This receptor was obtained from a woman under 30 in good health. The CDR3 loop reads CASSQEVTTSGRLTSGNTIYF. DNA of the CDR3: TGTGCCAGCAGCCAAGAGGTTACGACCTCGGGAAGACTGACCTCTGGAAACACCATATATTTT.